A single sample gave rise to the 9 T cell receptor beta chains below, sequenced in a study of T cell responses to AZD1222 COVID-19 vaccine. Clones were sequenced by immunoSEQ multiplex PCR, and TCRdb holds only the in-frame ones, with some missing. This repertoire shows 110,000 to 150,000 clones, 75% to 90% found once; its top ten account for around 1.6%. Sequenced material: peripheral blood, taken on day 0 of AZD1222 vaccination. All receptors come from an adult in good health.

This chain connects TRBV9 to TRBJ1-5; D gene uncertain. Trimming removed 0 bases at V and 4 bases at J, with 11 bases between. There are 15 residues in the CDR3. Germline assignment: CDR1 SGDLS and CDR2 YYNGEE. DNA of the CDR3: TGTGCCAGCAGCGTAGGGACGGTTGGGAATCAGCCCCAGCATTTT. Translating gives CASSVGTVGNQPQHF.

The V gene is TRBV3-1 (or the pseudogene TRBV3-2), the J gene TRBJ2-1; TRBD2 matches at 8 bases. The ends lost 6 bases at V and 8 bases at J; junction bases unmatched: 15. This CDR3 has 16 residues. The germline CDR1 and CDR2 sequences are LGHDT and YNNKEL (reference sequence). This CDR3 is CASRKGRAGASHEQFF. CDR3 sequence (DNA): TGTGCCAGCAGAAAGGGCCGAGCGGGAGCCTCCCATGAGCAGTTCTTC.

This chain joins TRBV4-1 and TRBJ1-4; D call uncertain. This CDR3 spans 13 amino acids. Per germline, CDR1 MGHRA and CDR2 YSYEKL. V lost 1 base, J lost 5 bases, and 5 bases lay in between. The CDR3 is CASSQGPNEKLFF. CDR3 sequence (DNA): TGCGCCAGCAGCCAAGGTCCGAATGAAAAACTGTTTTTT.

The chain carries TRBV18 and TRBJ2-7; either TRBD1 or TRBD2 may supply D (6 bases each). With 5 bases removed from V and 3 bases from J, the gap between germline ends came to 14 bases. The CDR3 length is 14 residues. Looked up from germline, CDR1 is KGHSH and CDR2 is LQKENI. The CDR3 DNA reads TGTGCCAGCTCAACAGGGACTGGCCGCTACGAGCAGTACTTC. Its protein product is CASSTGTGRYEQYF.

The V and J genes are TRBV7-9 and TRBJ2-5; TRBD2 matches 9 bases. Unmatched junction bases numbered 8, after V lost 5 bases and J lost 4 bases. Germline V gene data show CDR1 as SEHNR and CDR2 as FQNEAQ (reference sequence). This CDR3 is built from 15 residues. The CDR3 here is CASSQLAGVGETQYF. The DNA of the CDR3 is TGTGCCAGCAGCCAATTAGCGGGAGTTGGAGAGACCCAGTACTTC.

This chain uses TRBV9 with TRBJ1-3, with 7 positions matching TRBD1. The V gene's germline CDR1 is SGDLS and CDR2 YYNGEE. The CDR3 has 15 residues. Unmatched junction bases numbered 3, after V lost 1 base and J lost 2 bases. This CDR3 is CASSVTGATGNTIYF. In DNA, the CDR3 is TGTGCCAGCAGCGTAACAGGGGCAACTGGAAACACCATATATTTT.

There are a few counts of this clone. CDR3 amino acids: CATSRDRAQYF. CDR3 nucleotides: TGTGCCACCAGCAGAGACAGGGCCCAGTACTTC. This chain links TRBV15 with TRBJ2-5, with D possibly matching TRBD1 (5 bases). The V gene lost 0 bases and the J gene lost 9 bases, with 5 bases spanning the gap. Germline CDR1 LNHNV, CDR2 YYDKDF (reference sequence). The CDR3 spans 11 residues.

The CDR3 is CASSRTGSSAAEAFF. For the CDR3, the DNA is TGTGCCAGCAGCCGGACAGGTAGCAGTGCGGCTGAAGCTTTCTTT. This chain uses TRBV7-9 with TRBJ1-1; 7 bases match TRBD1. The J segment lost 6 bases and the V segment lost 5 bases, leaving 12 bases of the junction unmatched. Germline values: CDR1 SEHNR, CDR2 FQNEAQ (reference sequence). This CDR3 has 15 amino acids.

This clone appeared once. The CDR3 bases are TGTGCCAGTAGTGCGGGACAGCGAGCTAACTATGGCTACACCTTC. Its translation is CASSAGQRANYGYTF. The rearrangement joins TRBV19 to TRBJ1-2; 7 bases are shared with TRBD1. There are 15 residues in the CDR3. Germline V lookup: CDR1 LNHDA, CDR2 SQIVND (reference sequence). The junction had 6 bases not matched to a gene; V was cut back by 5 bases and J by 0 bases.